Included here is one T cell receptor beta chain sequence, with context. These data belong to a study of blood T cell repertoires in COVID-19. The overall study: The origin of the acute and convalescent COVID-19 samples was the United States, Italy and Spain. Nucleic acid was either cDNA or gDNA, and it came from T cells, B-cell-depleted T cells, or PBMCs.

V dropped 5 bases and J dropped 5; count of bases not matched to a gene: 8. The CDR3 spans 14 residues. Germline CDR1 and CDR2: LGHDT and YNNKEL (reference sequence). Original handling: The authors estimated nucleated cell counts from reference gene primer amplification. Data came from immunoSEQ multiplex PCR; TCRdb stores just in-frame clones and leaves some out. V, J and clone size reflect that table, while D and trimming were determined from the DNA. In the table there are about 280,000 clones, roughly 88% of which are singletons. Input material: peripheral blood. The sequence derives from a man aged 18 to 30 with active or convalescent COVID-19. V usage is TRBV3-1 (or the pseudogene TRBV3-2) and J usage is TRBJ2-7; 8 bases fit TRBD1. CDR3 sequence (DNA): TGTGCCAGCAGCGCCGACAGGGGTCTGGACGAGCAGTACTTC. This gives the protein CASSADRGLDEQYF.